Below are 10 T cell receptor beta chains sequenced from a single sample in a study of post-analysis software for immune sequencing data. Study findings and constraints: Relative to controls, patients had five TRBV segments at higher frequency, with TRBV5-6, TRBV5-1 and TRBV20-1 among these.

These receptors' antigens are unknown. Each TCR beta cDNA library carried unique molecular identifiers. TCRdb reprocessed the PCR reads via MiXCR and lists one record per CDR3 protein. The table has roughly 600,000 distinct CDR3 sequences, roughly two fifths seen once. Sequences were obtained from blood. The source is a girl aged 5-17 years with multiple sclerosis.

The CDR3 region is CASSYSSNGRVPYEQYF. The CDR3 coding sequence is TGTGCCAGCAGTTACTCGAGTAATGGGAGGGTCCCCTACGAGCAGTACTTC. The chain has TRBV6-2 or TRBV6-3 and TRBJ2-7, with 7 bases fitting TRBD2. CDR3 size: 17 residues. With 0 bases clipped from V and 2 bases from J, the junction kept 10 bases outside the gene matches. The V gene's germline CDR1 is MNHEY and CDR2 SVGEGT.

The V gene is TRBV5-1, the J gene TRBJ1-5; D remains unclear. Germline lookup yields CDR1 SGHRS and CDR2 YFSETQ. V was clipped by 0 bases and J by 3 bases, with 10 bases between them. The CDR3 extends over 15 amino acids. CDR3 sequence (DNA): TGCGCCAGCAGCTTGGGACCGCCAAACAATCAGCCCCAGCATTTT. This translates into CASSLGPPNNQPQHF.

This clonotype was counted once. Here the CDR3 DNA reads TGCGCCAGCAGCTTGGCCGAGGGCGGTACCTACGAGCAGTACTTC. Protein product: CASSLAEGGTYEQYF. V gene TRBV5-1 combines with J gene TRBJ2-7; D might be TRBD2 (5 bases). Germline V CDR1 and CDR2: SGHRS, YFSETQ. The CDR3 length is 15 residues. The V end lost 0 bases, the J end lost 2 bases, and 12 bases lay between the germline ends.

This clonotype was counted a few times. V and J are TRBV29-1 and TRBJ2-7, with 9 bases matching TRBD2. This CDR3 is built from 15 residues. The junction had 8 bases not matched to a gene; V was cut back by 5 bases and J by 0 bases. Per germline, CDR1 SQVTM and CDR2 ANQGSEA. The CDR3 reads CSVLSGTSLSYEQYF. The CDR3 DNA is TGCAGCGTTTTATCTGGGACTAGCCTCTCCTACGAGCAGTACTTC.

Note on this clonotype: A junction boundary mismatches the germline segment, possibly from a read error. The chain carries TRBV10-3 and TRBJ1-2; 10 bases match TRBD1. CDR1 ENHRY and CDR2 SYGVKD come from the germline V gene. The CDR3 is made up of 15 amino acids. The CDR3 loop is CANSVTGQGRDGYTF. The CDR3 nucleotides are TGTGCCAACAGTGTAACGGGACAGGGGAGGGATGGCTACACCTTC.

The rearrangement links TRBV29-1 to TRBJ1-1; no firm D call. CDR3 length equals 13 residues. V was cut by 6 bases and J by 1 base, with 12 bases left in between. Per germline, CDR1 SQVTM and CDR2 ANQGSEA. The CDR3 bases are TGCAGCGTCTTTCATTCCAAGAACACTGAAGCTTTCTTT. It is translated as CSVFHSKNTEAFF.

V gene TRBV6-1 combines with J gene TRBJ1-2; D unresolved. CDR3 length: 14 amino acids. The germline CDR1 and CDR2 sequences are MNHNS and SASEGT. V was trimmed by 9 bases and J by 5 bases, leaving 19 bases between them. DNA for the CDR3: TGTGCCAGTCGGACCGCAGCAGGAAATTATGGCTACACCTTC. Translating it yields CASRTAAGNYGYTF.

The chain couples TRBV6-5 to TRBJ1-2; TRBD1 agrees at 9 bases. This CDR3 contains 15 residues. CDR1 is MNHEY, CDR2 SVGAGI, per germline. The trim removed 5 bases at V and 4 bases at J, leaving 8 bases unmatched. The CDR3 spells CASSLGQGSPYGYTF. The DNA for the CDR3 is TGTGCCAGCAGTCTAGGACAGGGGTCCCCCTATGGCTACACCTTC.

The chain carries TRBV4-1 and TRBJ2-1; 7 bases agree with TRBD1. With 5 bases clipped from V and 2 bases from J, the junction kept 9 bases outside the gene matches. The CDR3 consists of 16 residues. Germline values: CDR1 MGHRA, CDR2 YSYEKL. The CDR3 is CASSLPFGTAYNEQFF. In DNA form, the CDR3 reads TGCGCCAGCAGCTTGCCATTCGGGACAGCCTACAATGAGCAGTTCTTC.

This clonotype was observed a single time. The chain links TRBV28 to TRBJ2-3; 7 bases fit TRBD2. Germline V gene sequence: CDR1 MDHEN, CDR2 SYDVKM. Trimming took 2 bases from V and 0 from J; bases not matched to a gene: 14. The CDR3 is 19 residues long. The CDR3 spells CASSLETGFSGVSTDTQYF. CDR3 sequence (DNA): TGTGCCAGCAGTTTAGAGACGGGGTTCAGCGGGGTCAGCACAGATACGCAGTATTTT.